The 9 T cell receptor beta chains below come from one sample, sequenced in a study of cytomegalovirus exposure and HLA in healthy donors. Primers included in the PCR were 60 Vbeta and 13 Jbeta primers. This table comes from immunoSEQ multiplex PCR, and its TCRdb copy is limited to in-frame clones, with some not included. The profile shows 98,000 or so clones, about 80% of them singletons. The sequenced sample was PBMCs. The receptors stem from a man in his forties in good health and CMV-seronegative.

The chain is built from TRBV12-5 and TRBJ1-1; D gene ambiguous. Deletions cut 7 bases from V and 1 base from J, with 13 bases between. In germline, CDR1 is LGHNT, CDR2 FRNRAP. CDR3 size: 14 residues. CDR3 sequence reads: CASALKLRNTEAFF. In nucleotides, the CDR3 is TGTGCTAGTGCCCTCAAGTTGAGGAACACTGAAGCTTTCTTT.

V and J are TRBV7-8 and TRBJ2-1; the match to TRBD2 covers 7 bases. Trimming removed 5 bases from V and 6 bases from J; junction bases left unmatched: 7. Germline V gives CDR1 SGHVS, CDR2 FQNEAQ. The CDR3 totals 14 residues. DNA for the CDR3: TGTGCCAGCAGCGGAGTGGGGGGGGGCAATGAGCAGTTCTTC. This sequence encodes CASSGVGGGNEQFF.

This chain links TRBV10-3 with TRBJ2-1, with D possibly matching TRBD2 (6 bases). Trimming removed 4 bases at V and 2 bases at J, with 9 bases between. From germline, CDR1 is ENHRY and CDR2 SYGVKD. The CDR3 length is 14 residues. The CDR3 is CAISGEAAYNEQFF. Here the CDR3 DNA reads TGTGCCATCAGTGGGGAGGCGGCCTACAATGAGCAGTTCTTC.

The chain is built from TRBV19 and TRBJ2-7; TRBD2 aligns across 7 bases. This CDR3 region has 14 residues. Germline trimming cut 3 bases from V and 2 bases from J; bases unmatched to any gene: 4. The germline V gene encodes CDR1 LNHDA and CDR2 SQIVND (reference sequence). CDR3 nucleotides: TGTGCCAGTAGTATGTTTAGCGGGCCCTACGAGCAGTACTTC. Translation gives CASSMFSGPYEQYF.

The chain has TRBV6-1 and TRBJ1-2; 8 nucleotides align to TRBD1. The germline CDR1 and CDR2 sequences are MNHNS and SASEGT. The CDR3 is 12 residues long. V trimming: 8 bases; J trimming: 7 bases; junction bases outside the gene matches: 6. DNA for the CDR3: TGTGCCAGCGTCACAGGGGGTCGTGGCTACACCTTC. This sequence encodes CASVTGGRGYTF.

This chain joins TRBV4-3 and TRBJ2-5, with 14 bases matching TRBD2. Germline CDR1 LGHNA, CDR2 YSLEER. There are 20 residues in the CDR3. Trimming at V came to 0 bases and at J to 0 bases, leaving 9 bases not matched to a gene. CDR3 in DNA: TGCGCCAGCAGCCAAGATTTGACTAGCGGGGGGGCCCTCCACCAAGAGACCCAGTACTTC. Its translation: CASSQDLTSGGALHQETQYF.

About this clone itself: The sample holds other DNA sequences that translate to the same CDR3. This chain joins TRBV5-1 and TRBJ1-1; 7 bases map to TRBD1. There are 13 residues in the CDR3. CDR1 is SGHRS and CDR2 is YFSETQ in the germline V gene. V was clipped by 3 bases and J by 3 bases; unmatched bases: 2. CDR3 DNA sequence: TGCGCCAGCAGCTCAGGACAGGACACTGAAGCTTTCTTT. Protein: CASSSGQDTEAFF.

The V gene is TRBV28, the J gene TRBJ2-3; 9 bases are shared with TRBD1. The CDR3 runs to 16 residues. Germline loops: CDR1 MDHEN, CDR2 SYDVKM. Losses at the gene ends were 5 bases for V and 4 bases for J; bases not matched to a gene: 10. CDR3 nucleotides: TGTGCCAGCAGTCCCCTGACAGGGGGTAGTTCAGATACGCAGTATTTT. As protein: CASSPLTGGSSDTQYF.

The chain couples TRBV9 to TRBJ2-7, with D uncertain. The CDR3 loop spans 14 amino acids. The V end was cut by 2 bases, the J end by 6 bases, with 15 bases between. Per germline, CDR1 SGDLS and CDR2 YYNGEE. The DNA for the CDR3 is TGTGCCAGCAGCGTGGGCCAGGTGGGTGGCGAGCAGTACTTC. Translated: CASSVGQVGGEQYF.